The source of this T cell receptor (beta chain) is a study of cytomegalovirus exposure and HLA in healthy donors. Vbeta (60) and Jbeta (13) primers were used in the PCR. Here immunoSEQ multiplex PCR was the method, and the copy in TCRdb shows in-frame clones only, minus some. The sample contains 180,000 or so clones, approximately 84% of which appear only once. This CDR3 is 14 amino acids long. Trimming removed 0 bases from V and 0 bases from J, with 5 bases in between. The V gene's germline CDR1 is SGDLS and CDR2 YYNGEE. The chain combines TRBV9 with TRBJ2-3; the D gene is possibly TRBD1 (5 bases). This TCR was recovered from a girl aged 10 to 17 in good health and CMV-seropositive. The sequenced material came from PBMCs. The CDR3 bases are TGTGCCAGCAGCGTAGGACAGAGCACAGATACGCAGTATTTT. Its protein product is CASSVGQSTDTQYF.